This TCR beta chain was sequenced during a study of blood T cell repertoires in COVID-19. Study summary: From T cells, B-cell-depleted T cells, or PBMCs came the material, which was cDNA or gDNA.

Repertoires were generated with immunoSEQ multiplex PCR, while TCRdb's copy carries only in-frame clones and drops some. The profile shows a few hundred thousand clones, 70% to 85% of them singletons. Material: PBMCs or T cells enriched from blood (not recorded which). The sequence derives from a man aged 40-49 years who had recovered from COVID-19.

As DNA, the CDR3 is TGTGCCAGCAGCTTAACTGGCACAGATACGCAGTATTTT. This translates into CASSLTGTDTQYF. This chain uses TRBV11-3 with TRBJ2-3; unclear D gene. The CDR3 contains 13 residues. Trimming removed 2 bases from V and 1 base from J, with 4 bases in between. From germline, CDR1 is SGHNT and CDR2 YENEEA. The complete variable domain, with remaining parts taken from reference TRBV11-3 and TRBJ2-3, reads EAGVVQSPRYKIIEKKQPVAFWCNPISGHNTLYWYLQNLGQGPELLIRYENEEAVDDSQLPKDRFSAERLKGVDSTLKIQPAELGDSAVYLCASSLTGTDTQYFGPGTRLTVL.